This TCR beta chain was captured by sequencing in a study of cytomegalovirus exposure and HLA in healthy donors. The wider study: There were around 390 genotyped donors. Of these, roughly 84% fell in the genetic ancestry cluster associated with self-reported Caucasian donors. Study-level points and caveats: A link between a missense DCLRE1C variant and TCR beta V- and J-gene trimming emerged from a later analysis.

There are 14 residues in the CDR3. The germline V gene has CDR1 SGHRS and CDR2 YFSETQ. Amplification used 60 Vbeta primers and 13 Jbeta primers. Assay: immunoSEQ multiplex PCR; the TCRdb copy retains only in-frame clones and omits some. The table shows under 200,000 clones, with 77% occurring only once. Points on this clone: Antigen unknown. At one boundary the junction diverges from the germline segment, which might be a read error.

The receptor was isolated from a woman aged 40 to 50 in good health and CMV-seropositive. The sequencing sample was made of PBMCs. This chain joins TRBV5-1 and TRBJ2-7; D may be TRBD1 (6 bases). The CDR3 loop is CASSPGQSSSEQYF. Written as DNA, the CDR3 is TGCGCCAGCAGCCCCGGACAGTCATCCTCCGAGCAGTACTTC. Using reference TRBV5-1 and TRBJ2-7 for the parts outside the CDR3, the full variable domain is KAGVTQTPRYLIKTRGQQVTLSCSPISGHRSVSWYQQTPGQGLQFLFEYFSETQRNKGNFPGRFSGRQFSNSRSEMNVSTLELGDSALYLCASSPGQSSSEQYFGPGTRLTVT.